This T cell receptor beta chain was sequenced during a study of T-cell reconstitution after alpha-beta-depleted transplantation in children. Germline V CDR1 and CDR2: SQVTM, ANQGSEA. After removal of 7 bases from V and 6 bases from J, the junction contained 7 bases not matched to a gene. The CDR3 consists of 12 residues. Broader study findings: Expanded clones from the graft, numbering several hundred, reportedly supplied alpha-beta T cells about two months after transplant.

Molecular barcoding with unique molecular identifiers was used for the TCRbeta library. TCRdb reanalysed the PCR reads using MiXCR and keeps one entry per CDR3 protein. The sample lists tens of thousands of distinct CDR3 sequences, about 14% occurring once. Turning to this clonotype: As yet, its antigen is unknown.

The sample here was PBMCs, mostly from graft donor cells, taken 180 days after TCRalphabeta/CD19-depleted stem cell transplant. J is TRBJ1-1 and V is TRBV29-1, with 8 positions matching TRBD1. This clonotype was sampled from a male patient aged 2 to 9 who had a stem cell transplant for acute lymphoblastic leukemia, so the T cells may come from the graft donor. The CDR3 reads CSARTGRPEAFF. CDR3 coding DNA: TGCAGCGCTCGGACAGGGAGGCCTGAAGCTTTCTTT.